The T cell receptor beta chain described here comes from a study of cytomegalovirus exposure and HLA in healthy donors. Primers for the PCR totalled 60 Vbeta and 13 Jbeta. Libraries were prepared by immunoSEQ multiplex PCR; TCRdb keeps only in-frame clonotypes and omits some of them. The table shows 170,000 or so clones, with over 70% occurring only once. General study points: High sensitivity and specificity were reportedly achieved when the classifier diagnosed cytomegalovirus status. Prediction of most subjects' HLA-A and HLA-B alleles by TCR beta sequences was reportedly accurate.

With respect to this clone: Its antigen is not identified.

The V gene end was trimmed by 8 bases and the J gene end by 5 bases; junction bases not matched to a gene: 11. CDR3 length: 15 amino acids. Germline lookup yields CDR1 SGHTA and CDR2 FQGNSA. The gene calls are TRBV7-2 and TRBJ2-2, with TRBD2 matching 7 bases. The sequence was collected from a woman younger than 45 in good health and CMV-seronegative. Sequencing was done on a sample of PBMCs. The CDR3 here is CASSSSGLATGELFF. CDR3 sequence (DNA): TGTGCCAGCTCCTCTAGCGGCCTGGCGACCGGGGAGCTGTTTTTT.